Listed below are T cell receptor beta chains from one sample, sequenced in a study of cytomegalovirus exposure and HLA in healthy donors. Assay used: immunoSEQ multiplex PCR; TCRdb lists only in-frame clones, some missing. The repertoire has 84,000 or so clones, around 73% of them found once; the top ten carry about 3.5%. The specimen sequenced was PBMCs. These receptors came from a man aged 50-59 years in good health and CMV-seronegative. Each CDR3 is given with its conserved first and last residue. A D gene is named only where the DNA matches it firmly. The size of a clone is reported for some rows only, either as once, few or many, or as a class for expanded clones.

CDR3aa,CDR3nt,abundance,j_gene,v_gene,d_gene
CASSLRTGTGTEAFF,TGTGCCAGCAGCTTGAGGACAGGGACTGGCACTGAAGCTTTCTTT,NA,TRBJ1-1,TRBV11-2,TRBD1
CASSWTGTSGGARNEQFF,TGTGCCAGCAGCTGGACCGGGACTAGCGGGGGGGCTCGAAATGAGCAGTTCTTC,once,TRBJ2-1,TRBV5-6,TRBD2
CASHPFWPEAFF,TGTGCTAGCCACCCTTTCTGGCCGGAAGCTTTCTTT,NA,TRBJ1-1,TRBV7-7,NA
CASSLREGAGIGQYF,TGCGCCAGCAGCCTCCGGGAAGGGGCGGGAATTGGGCAGTACTTC,NA,TRBJ2-7,TRBV10-2,NA
CARGQGAGGYTF,TGTGCCAGAGGACAGGGGGCCGGTGGCTACACCTTC,NA,TRBJ1-2,TRBV6-1,TRBD1
CASREGATNEKLFF,TGTGCCAGCAGGGAGGGGGCGACTAATGAAAAACTGTTTTTT,NA,TRBJ1-4,TRBV28,TRBD1
CASSLGGTGKVGEQYF,TGTGCCAGCAGCTTAGGCGGGACAGGGAAGGTCGGCGAGCAGTACTTC,NA,TRBJ2-7,TRBV7-2,TRBD1
CASSEHEGASGANVLTF,TGTGCCAGCAGTGAACACGAGGGGGCGTCTGGGGCCAACGTCCTGACTTTC,NA,TRBJ2-6,TRBV6-1,TRBD1
CAWSAGTYEQYF,TGTGCCTGGAGTGCCGGGACCTACGAGCAGTACTTC,NA,TRBJ2-7,TRBV30,NA
CASSHAAGGSGYEQYF,TGCGCCAGCAGCCACGCAGCGGGAGGTTCCGGCTACGAGCAGTACTTC,NA,TRBJ2-7,TRBV4-1,TRBD2
CAWHMGLARGDTQYF,TGTGCCTGGCACATGGGACTAGCGAGGGGAGATACGCAGTATTTT,NA,TRBJ2-3,TRBV30,TRBD2
CASSLGGPSAYGYTF,TGTGCCAGCAGTTTAGGAGGCCCTTCGGCCTATGGCTACACCTTC,NA,TRBJ1-2,TRBV5-6,NA
CASSLGTSGVGTDTQYF,TGCGCCAGCAGCTTAGGGACTAGCGGGGTGGGCACAGATACGCAGTATTTT,NA,TRBJ2-3,TRBV5-1,TRBD2
CASSLGDSTDTQYF,TGTGCCAGCTCACTAGGGGATAGCACAGATACGCAGTATTTT,NA,TRBJ2-3,TRBV18,NA
CASSPRGGYQETQYF,TGCGCCAGCAGCCCGCGGGGGGGGTACCAAGAGACCCAGTACTTC,few,TRBJ2-5,TRBV4-3,TRBD2
CASTYRQLNTEAFF,TGTGCCAGCACCTATAGACAGCTGAACACTGAAGCTTTCTTT,few,TRBJ1-1,TRBV2,NA
CASSLAPSGNTIYF,TGTGCCAGCAGCCTGGCTCCGTCCGGAAACACCATATATTTT,NA,TRBJ1-3,TRBV7-2,NA
CASSVGLGLAGEGYGYTF,TGTGCCAGCAGCGTAGGTCTCGGCCTCGCAGGGGAAGGGTATGGCTACACCTTC,few,TRBJ1-2,TRBV9,NA
CASSPWQTSGGGTQYF,TGTGCCAGCAGCCCTTGGCAGACTAGCGGGGGGGGTACGCAGTATTTT,NA,TRBJ2-3,TRBV5-4,TRBD2
CASSQNRDRKNTGELFF,TGTGCCAGCTCTCAAAACAGGGACAGGAAGAACACCGGGGAGCTGTTTTTT,once,TRBJ2-2,TRBV18,TRBD1
CASSLKGDSSYEQYF,TGTGCCAGCAGCTTAAAGGGGGACAGCTCCTACGAGCAGTACTTC,NA,TRBJ2-7,TRBV7-3,TRBD1
CASSRYDNEQFF,TGCGCCAGCAGCCGGTATGACAATGAGCAGTTCTTC,NA,TRBJ2-1,TRBV5-1,NA
CSVEERRSYTF,TGCAGCGTTGAAGAGCGGCGCAGCTACACCTTC,NA,TRBJ1-2,TRBV29-1,NA
CASSPTYMNTEAFF,TGTGCCAGCAGTCCGACATACATGAACACTGAAGCTTTCTTT,NA,TRBJ1-1,TRBV7-6,NA
CAISELEDSPLHF,TGTGCCATCAGTGAGTTAGAGGATTCACCCCTCCACTTT,NA,TRBJ1-6,TRBV10-3,NA
CASTTGTGNVIYYGYTF,TGTGCCAGCACCACCGGGACAGGCAATGTTATTTACTATGGCTACACCTTC,NA,TRBJ1-2,TRBV28,TRBD1
CASAGTSGYEQYF,TGTGCCAGCGCCGGGACTAGCGGCTACGAGCAGTACTTC,once,TRBJ2-7,TRBV9,TRBD2
CASSDPTGGQNSPLHF,TGTGCCAGCAGTGACCCTACGGGGGGGCAAAATTCACCCCTCCACTTT,once,TRBJ1-6,TRBV25-1,NA
CASQTSPGTEAFF,TGTGCCAGTCAAACATCCCCCGGGACTGAAGCTTTCTTT,NA,TRBJ1-1,TRBV19,NA
CSVGSGGYNEQFF,TGCAGCGTTGGGTCAGGGGGCTACAATGAGCAGTTCTTC,NA,TRBJ2-1,TRBV29-1,TRBD1
CASSLSPGTGVYGYTF,TGTGCCAGCAGTTTATCCCCCGGGACAGGGGTGTATGGCTACACCTTC,once,TRBJ1-2,TRBV27,TRBD1
CASSVLTGDDRAQYF,TGTGCCAGCAGCGTATTGACAGGGGACGACAGGGCGCAGTATTTT,NA,TRBJ2-3,TRBV9,TRBD1
CASGEDRGTGELFF,TGTGCCAGCGGGGAGGACAGGGGCACCGGGGAGCTGTTTTTT,NA,TRBJ2-2,TRBV6-5,TRBD1
CASSRQGVRNTIYF,TGTGCCAGCAGCCGACAGGGGGTCCGAAACACCATATATTTT,NA,TRBJ1-3,TRBV7-2,TRBD1
CASSSGTGRPDTQYF,TGCGCCAGCAGCTCCGGGACAGGGAGGCCAGATACGCAGTATTTT,NA,TRBJ2-3,TRBV5-1,TRBD1
CASSRTGRVTEAFF,TGTGCCAGCAGCCGAACAGGGCGGGTCACTGAAGCTTTCTTT,NA,TRBJ1-1,TRBV27,NA
CASSTLVLSSGNTIYF,TGTGCCAGTAGCACCTTGGTTCTGAGCTCTGGAAACACCATATATTTT,many,TRBJ1-3,TRBV19,NA